This T cell receptor beta chain appears in the sequencing data of a study of T cell responses to AZD1222 COVID-19 vaccine. As for this clone: Antigen: not known.

The study's findings and limits: Spike was spanned by vaccine-associated CD4 TCRs, with dominance at 160-218 and 743-854.

The CDR3 is 12 residues long. The germline V gene has CDR1 MNHNS and CDR2 SASEGT. V gave up 2 bases and J gave up 3 bases, with 5 bases separating them. Produced via immunoSEQ multiplex PCR; TCRdb's table is partial and in-frame only. There are 79,000 or so clones in the sample; 89% occur only once, and approximately 5.3% lies in the top ten. V is TRBV6-1 and J is TRBJ2-7; D unclear. The TCR comes from an adult who received the AZD1222 COVID-19 vaccine. Sample: peripheral blood, taken 28 days after the second AZD1222 dose. The CDR3 loop reads CASSELYYEQYV. The CDR3 DNA is TGTGCCAGCAGTGAATTATACTACGAGCAGTACGTC.